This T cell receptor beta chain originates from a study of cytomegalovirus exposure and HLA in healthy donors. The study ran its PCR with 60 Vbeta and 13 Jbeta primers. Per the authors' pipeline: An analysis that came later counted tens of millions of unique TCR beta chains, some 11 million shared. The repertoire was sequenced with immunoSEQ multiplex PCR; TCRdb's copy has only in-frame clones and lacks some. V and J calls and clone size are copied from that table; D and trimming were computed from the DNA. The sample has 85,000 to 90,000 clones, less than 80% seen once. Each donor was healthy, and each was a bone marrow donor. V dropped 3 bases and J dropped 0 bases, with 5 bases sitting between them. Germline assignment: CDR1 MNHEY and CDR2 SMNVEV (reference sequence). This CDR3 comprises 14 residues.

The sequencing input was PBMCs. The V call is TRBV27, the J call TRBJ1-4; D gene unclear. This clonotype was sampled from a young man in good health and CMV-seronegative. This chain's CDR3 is CASSFTATNEKLFF. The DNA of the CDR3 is TGTGCCAGCAGTTTCACAGCAACTAATGAAAAACTGTTTTTT.